One sample yielded the 9 T cell receptor beta chains listed below, sequenced in a study of shared clonotypes between healthy human individuals. Assay: immunoSEQ multiplex PCR; the TCRdb copy retains only in-frame clones and omits some. The sample shows about 2.4 million clones, approximately 93% of them seen only once. The sequenced sample was naive CD4+ T cells from PBMCs. Subset of the sample: CD45RA+ positively selected. The receptors shown here come from a man aged 18 to 35 in good health. Some clones in this sample may be carry-over from other donors' samples.

J is TRBJ2-5 and V is TRBV4-1, with D possibly TRBD2 on 7 matching bases. The CDR3 spans 15 residues. CDR1 is MGHRA, CDR2 YSYEKL, per germline. Trimming left V 2 bases short and J 5 bases short, with 15 bases between. CDR3 nucleotides: TGCGCCAGCAGCCAAATGCGGGGGCGCAGGGAGACCCAGTACTTC. This sequence encodes CASSQMRGRRETQYF.

The chain recombines TRBV9 with TRBJ1-5, with D uncertain. The CDR3 covers 15 residues. The V end was cut by 4 bases, the J end by 3 bases, with 14 bases between. CDR1 is SGDLS, CDR2 YYNGEE, per germline. The CDR3 sequence is CASSPGVGNNQPQHF. The CDR3 region has the DNA TGTGCCAGCAGCCCCGGGGTGGGCAACAATCAGCCCCAGCATTTT.

This clone was seen just once. CDR3 sequence reads: CASSQGGTTDTQYF. CDR3 DNA: TGTGCCAGCAGTCAAGGGGGTACCACAGATACGCAGTATTTT. The chain couples TRBV7-3 to TRBJ2-3, with D perhaps matching TRBD1 (6 bases). The V and J ends lost 6 bases and 2 bases respectively, with 12 bases between them. Germline V CDR1 and CDR2: SGHTA, FQGTGA. The CDR3 extends over 14 amino acids.

The chain combines TRBV5-1 with TRBJ2-1; D may be TRBD1 or TRBD2 (5 bases each). Germline CDR1 SGHRS, CDR2 YFSETQ. The CDR3 is made up of 14 amino acids. The germline V and J ends were trimmed by 0 bases and 9 bases, with 13 bases remaining between them. The CDR3 loop is CASSLGPIGGEQFF. CDR3 nucleotides: TGCGCCAGCAGCTTGGGACCAATTGGGGGTGAGCAGTTCTTC.

The chain is built from TRBV30 and TRBJ1-5; TRBD1 matches 7 bases. CDR1 and CDR2 (germline): GTSNPN, SVGIG (reference sequence). The CDR3 sequence is 16 residues long. V lost 0 bases, J lost 1 base, and 6 bases stayed unmatched. This chain's CDR3 is CAWSVGQALSNQPQHF. CDR3 coding DNA: TGTGCCTGGAGTGTAGGACAGGCCTTAAGCAATCAGCCCCAGCATTTT.

The chain links TRBV28 to TRBJ2-7, with TRBD1 matching 8 bases. The CDR3 loop spans 14 amino acids. After removal of 8 bases from V and 6 bases from J, the junction contained 12 bases not matched to a gene. Germline V lookup: CDR1 MDHEN, CDR2 SYDVKM. The DNA for the CDR3 is TGTGCCAGCGCGCTGAGGACAGGGTCCGTCGAGCAGTACTTC. This codes for CASALRTGSVEQYF. The whole variable domain, remainder taken from reference TRBV28 and TRBJ2-7, is DVKVTQSSRYLVKRTGEKVFLECVQDMDHENMFWYRQDPGLGLRLIYFSYDVKMKEKGDIPEGYSVSREKKERFSLILESASTNQTSMYLCASALRTGSVEQYFGPGTRLTVT.

The CDR3: CASSGEGQGGQPQHF. CDR3 DNA sequence: TGTGCCAGCAGTGGGGAGGGACAGGGGGGACAGCCCCAGCATTTT. The chain combines TRBV6-6 with TRBJ1-5; 11 bases match TRBD1. Per germline, CDR1 MNHNY and CDR2 SVGAGI (reference sequence). Trimming at V came to 5 bases and at J to 7 bases, leaving 7 bases not matched to a gene. The CDR3 covers 15 residues.

The chain uses TRBV5-1 and TRBJ2-1, with 9 bases fitting TRBD2. From germline, CDR1 is SGHRS and CDR2 YFSETQ. Trimming removed 7 bases from V and 6 bases from J; junction bases left unmatched: 17. The CDR3 is 17 residues long. This chain's CDR3 is CASAKFGGLAGSNEQFF. As DNA, the CDR3 is TGCGCCAGCGCTAAATTCGGGGGGCTAGCGGGAAGCAATGAGCAGTTCTTC.

V and J are TRBV11-2 and TRBJ1-2, with D tentatively TRBD1 (6 bases). The CDR3 extends over 14 amino acids. Germline CDR1 reads SGHAT; CDR2 reads FQNNGV. Trimming took 1 base from V and 8 from J, leaving 14 bases between them. CDR3 coding DNA: TGTGCCAGCAGCTTAGTGTCGGGGGCGGAAGGCTACACCTTC. This translates into CASSLVSGAEGYTF.